The 31 T cell receptor beta chains presented below share a single source sample, sequenced in a study of PD-1 blockade in classical Hodgkin lymphoma. With no exception, relapse followed autologous stem cell transplantation in all patients, and brentuximab vedotin exposure varied. TCRdb's table, derived via immunoSEQ multiplex PCR, lists solely in-frame clones and lacks some. There are around 14,000 clones in the sample; roughly 78% occur only once, and more than 20% lies in the top ten. Specimen: peripheral blood mononuclear cells (PBMCs), collected before the second cycle of nivolumab. The receptors stem from a human donor with classical Hodgkin lymphoma.

There are a few counts of this clone. V is TRBV15 and J is TRBJ1-5; TRBD1 matches at 12 bases. V shed 3 bases and J 6 bases; nucleotides not matched to a gene: 12. The CDR3 is 18 amino acids. The V gene's germline CDR1 is LNHNV and CDR2 YYDKDF (reference sequence). CDR3 sequence: CATSSLLRDRGLRQPQHF. The CDR3 DNA is TGTGCCACCAGCAGTTTGTTAAGGGACAGGGGGCTTCGTCAGCCCCAGCATTTT.

The chain has TRBV7-8 and TRBJ2-3, with a tentative D call TRBD2 (7 bases). CDR1 is SGHVS, CDR2 FQNEAQ, per germline. CDR3 length: 15 residues. Trimming left V 3 bases short and J 6 bases short, with 16 bases between. CDR3 in DNA: TGTGCCAGCAGCTTTTTGGGAGGGGGGACCGATACGCAGTATTTT. This gives the protein CASSFLGGGTDTQYF.

This clone is categorized as medium-sized. V gene TRBV5-1 combines with J gene TRBJ2-1; the D gene is possibly TRBD1 (6 bases). Germline CDR1 SGHRS, CDR2 YFSETQ. The CDR3 totals 18 residues. Trimming stripped 4 bases from V and 1 base from J, with 21 bases between. CDR3 in amino acids: CASSPTPSGTPSYNEQFF. In DNA, the CDR3 is TGCGCCAGCAGCCCCACCCCGTCCGGGACACCATCCTACAATGAGCAGTTCTTC. Using reference TRBV5-1 and TRBJ2-1 for the parts outside the CDR3, the full variable domain is KAGVTQTPRYLIKTRGQQVTLSCSPISGHRSVSWYQQTPGQGLQFLFEYFSETQRNKGNFPGRFSGRQFSNSRSEMNVSTLELGDSALYLCASSPTPSGTPSYNEQFFGPGTRLTVL.

V usage is TRBV9 and J usage is TRBJ2-5; the match to TRBD2 covers 11 bases. Per germline, CDR1 SGDLS and CDR2 YYNGEE. The CDR3 totals 17 residues. V dropped 0 bases and J dropped 2; count of bases not matched to a gene: 6. CDR3 sequence reads: CASSVGLAGSGQETQYF. The DNA of the CDR3 is TGTGCCAGCAGCGTAGGACTAGCGGGGTCGGGGCAAGAGACCCAGTACTTC.

This clone is medium-sized within its sample. The chain links TRBV27 to TRBJ2-1; TRBD2 matches at 9 bases. Germline trimming cut 5 bases from V and 2 bases from J; bases unmatched to any gene: 4. The CDR3 contains 15 residues. CDR1 is MNHEY, CDR2 SMNVEV, per germline (reference sequence). Here the CDR3 DNA reads TGTGCCAGCAGTCCGCGGGGGGGCCCCTACAATGAGCAGTTCTTC. Amino acids: CASSPRGGPYNEQFF.

This clone was seen just once. The V gene is TRBV21-1, the J gene TRBJ1-2; the tabulated D call, TRBD1, remains unverified against the DNA. TRBV21-1 is termed a pseudogene. The CDR3 runs to 15 residues. This CDR3 reads CASSQMTGGDYGYTF. CDR3 nucleotide sequence: TGTGCCAGCAGTCAGATGACAGGGGGCGACTATGGCTACACCTTC.

The DNA of the CDR3 is TGCGCCAGTAAACATAACACTGAAGCTTTCTTT. It translates to CASKHNTEAFF. The J gene is TRBJ1-1, the V gene TRBV10-2, with D unclear. V was shortened by 9 bases and J by 2 bases, with 7 bases between the two germline ends. CDR1 and CDR2 (germline): WSHSY, SAAADI. The CDR3 extends over 11 amino acids.

This clone was seen once. This chain uses TRBV2 with TRBJ1-6; 9 nucleotides match TRBD1. V shed 5 bases and J 13 bases; nucleotides not matched to a gene: 9. Germline V gene lookup returns CDR1 SNHLY and CDR2 FYNNEI. This CDR3 is 14 amino acids long. The CDR3 reads CASSLGQGLVPLHF. The CDR3, as DNA: TGTGCCAGCAGTCTCGGACAGGGGCTTGTCCCCCTCCACTTT.

The chain couples TRBV30 to TRBJ2-5; the D gene is possibly TRBD2 (6 bases). The V and J ends lost 2 bases and 4 bases respectively, with 11 bases between them. Germline V gives CDR1 GTSNPN, CDR2 SVGIG (reference sequence). The CDR3 runs to 13 residues. CDR3 in DNA: TGTGCCTGGAGTCGGAACGGGGGAGAGACCCAGTACTTC. Translating it yields CAWSRNGGETQYF.

V usage is TRBV10-3 and J usage is TRBJ1-1; D not resolved. The germline gives CDR1 ENHRY, CDR2 SYGVKD. V was pared by 0 bases and J by 1 base, with 18 bases between. This CDR3 spans 18 amino acids. The CDR3 sequence: CAISESKKGLRQNTEAFF. The CDR3 DNA sequence: TGTGCCATCAGTGAGTCGAAGAAGGGTCTTCGCCAGAACACTGAAGCTTTCTTT.

J is TRBJ2-2 and V is TRBV7-9; D remains unclear. Trimming took off 5 bases at V and 0 bases at J, with 19 bases between the two ends. Per the germline V gene, CDR1 is SEHNR and CDR2 is FQNEAQ (reference sequence). The CDR3 loop spans 18 amino acids. As DNA, the CDR3 is TGTGCCAGCAGCCTACGTCCGTTTTACCGAACGAACACCGGGGAGCTGTTTTTT. It translates to CASSLRPFYRTNTGELFF.

A single count supports this clone. V gene TRBV28 combines with J gene TRBJ1-5; 8 nucleotides align to TRBD1. V shed 4 bases, J shed 2 bases, and the junction held 4 bases outside the gene matches. The CDR3 runs 15 residues. Germline CDR1 reads MDHEN; CDR2 reads SYDVKM. As DNA, the CDR3 is TGTGCCAGCAGTTCTCAGGGGGCGGGCAATCAGCCCCAGCATTTT. This encodes CASSSQGAGNQPQHF. Full variable domain (missing parts from reference TRBV28 and TRBJ1-5): DVKVTQSSRYLVKRTGEKVFLECVQDMDHENMFWYRQDPGLGLRLIYFSYDVKMKEKGDIPEGYSVSREKKERFSLILESASTNQTSMYLCASSSQGAGNQPQHFGDGTRLSIL.

The DNA for the CDR3 is TGTGCCAGCTCACGGGACAGATTAAATTCACCCCTCCACTTT. It codes for CASSRDRLNSPLHF. The chain is built from TRBV18 and TRBJ1-6; 7 positions agree with TRBD1. V lost 4 bases, J lost 7 bases, and 4 bases stayed unmatched. The CDR3 spans 14 residues. Per the germline V gene, CDR1 is KGHSH and CDR2 is LQKENI.

By share, this clone counts as medium-sized (0.01 to 0.1%). V is TRBV19 and J is TRBJ1-6; 7 bases are a match to TRBD1. Trimming at V came to 5 bases and at J to 10 bases, leaving 5 bases not matched to a gene. The CDR3 loop spans 13 amino acids. In germline, CDR1 is LNHDA, CDR2 SQIVND (reference sequence). The CDR3 region has the DNA TGTGCCAGTAGTGTCCAGGGGGACTCACCCCTCCACTTT. Its translation: CASSVQGDSPLHF.

J is TRBJ2-7 and V is TRBV28; a weak D match, TRBD2 (5 bases). Germline values: CDR1 MDHEN, CDR2 SYDVKM. Trimming pared 0 bases from V and 0 bases from J, leaving 6 bases between. This CDR3 is built from 14 residues. The CDR3 DNA is TGTGCCAGCAGTTTATGGGGGAGCTCCTACGAGCAGTACTTC. As protein: CASSLWGSSYEQYF.

The chain carries TRBV7-4 and TRBJ1-1; D might be TRBD1 (6 bases). Between the trimmed V and J ends, which lost 5 bases and 1 base, there was a span of 11 bases. The CDR3 spans 14 residues. The germline V gene encodes CDR1 SGHVT and CDR2 SQSDAQ. DNA of the CDR3: TGTGCCAGCAGCCCCGGGACACCGAACACTGAAGCTTTCTTT. Protein sequence: CASSPGTPNTEAFF.

V and J are TRBV5-1 and TRBJ2-5, with D hard to call. V was pared by 0 bases and J by 5 bases, with 14 bases between. This CDR3 has 15 residues. CDR1 and CDR2 from the germline V gene are SGHRS and YFSETQ. The CDR3 is CASSLEAGITETQYF. Here the CDR3 DNA reads TGCGCCAGCAGCTTGGAGGCAGGTATCACGGAGACCCAGTACTTC.

By share, this clone counts as medium-sized. This rearrangement joins TRBV2 to TRBJ2-7; 7 bases are shared with TRBD1. This CDR3 is built from 17 residues. The trim removed 2 bases at V and 3 bases at J, leaving 13 bases unmatched. Germline V gene data show CDR1 as SNHLY and CDR2 as FYNNEI. The CDR3 protein is CASSEFNSPGTVYEQYF. The CDR3 DNA is TGTGCCAGCAGTGAATTCAACTCGCCCGGGACAGTCTACGAGCAGTACTTC.

This chain connects TRBV5-8 to TRBJ1-1; TRBD1 aligns across 7 bases. Germline CDR1 and CDR2: SGHTS and YDEGEE. V lost 1 base, J lost 4 bases, and 7 bases stayed unmatched. The CDR3 spans 15 residues. Written as DNA, the CDR3 is TGTGCCAGCAGCTTGAGACAGGGAGGAAGCACTGAAGCTTTCTTT. It is translated as CASSLRQGGSTEAFF.

This chain joins TRBV19 and TRBJ2-7, with D possibly TRBD2 on 6 matching bases. Trimming cost V 3 bases and J 6 bases, with 15 bases left between them. This CDR3 is 14 amino acids long. CDR1 is LNHDA, CDR2 SQIVND, per germline (reference sequence). The CDR3 sequence: CASSIAGSQTEQYF. The CDR3, as DNA: TGTGCCAGTAGTATTGCCGGGAGCCAAACCGAGCAGTACTTC.

The chain has TRBV18 and TRBJ1-6, with 7 nucleotides matching TRBD1. With 8 bases clipped from V and 7 bases from J, the junction kept 14 bases outside the gene matches. The CDR3 has 16 residues. Germline V gene lookup returns CDR1 KGHSH and CDR2 LQKENI. In DNA form, the CDR3 reads TGTGCCAGCAAACAACAGGGGATGGTTCCGAATTCACCCCTCCACTTT. Translating gives CASKQQGMVPNSPLHF. Complete variable domain (other parts from reference TRBV18 and TRBJ1-6): NAGVMQNPRHLVRRRGQEARLRCSPMKGHSHVYWYRQLPEEGLKFMVYLQKENIIDESGMPKERFSAEFPKEGPSILRIQQVVRGDSAAYFCASKQQGMVPNSPLHFGNGTRLTVT.

J is TRBJ1-2 and V is TRBV27, with D possibly matching TRBD1 (5 bases). Trimming stripped 4 bases from V and 5 bases from J, with 14 bases between. Germline V gene sequence: CDR1 MNHEY, CDR2 SMNVEV (reference sequence). This CDR3 region has 14 residues. The CDR3 coding sequence is TGTGCCAGCAGTTCCTTTGGGACGGTATATGGCTACACCTTC. It translates to CASSSFGTVYGYTF.

This clone was seen a handful of times. The sample has other DNA sequences that encode this CDR3 too. The chain carries TRBV18 and TRBJ1-3, with no clear D. V lost 0 bases, J lost 0 bases, and 12 bases lay in between. This CDR3 is 17 amino acids long. Germline V lookup: CDR1 KGHSH, CDR2 LQKENI. CDR3 DNA sequence: TGTGCCAGCTCACCACCGAATCGGAGATTCTCTGGAAACACCATATATTTT. This translates into CASSPPNRRFSGNTIYF. The entire variable domain, with the rest obtained from reference TRBV18 and TRBJ1-3, is as follows: NAGVMQNPRHLVRRRGQEARLRCSPMKGHSHVYWYRQLPEEGLKFMVYLQKENIIDESGMPKERFSAEFPKEGPSILRIQQVVRGDSAAYFCASSPPNRRFSGNTIYFGEGSWLTVV.

This clone was counted a few times. The gene calls are TRBV25-1 and TRBJ2-2; 11 positions agree with TRBD1. The J segment lost 4 bases and the V segment lost 4 bases, leaving 8 bases of the junction unmatched. Germline values: CDR1 MGHDK, CDR2 SYGVNS. The CDR3 loop spans 17 amino acids. CDR3 amino acids: CASSVTLGTGGTGELFF. The CDR3 DNA sequence: TGTGCCAGCAGTGTTACTCTCGGGACAGGGGGCACCGGGGAGCTGTTTTTT.

The genes are TRBV5-1 and TRBJ2-6, with D unclear. CDR3 length equals 14 residues. Between the trimmed V and J ends, which lost 2 bases and 0 bases, there was a span of 3 bases. Germline V lookup: CDR1 SGHRS, CDR2 YFSETQ. The CDR3 nucleotides read TGCGCCAGCAGCTTCCCCTCTGGGGCCAACGTCCTGACTTTC. Protein: CASSFPSGANVLTF.

The chain has TRBV11-2 and TRBJ1-3, with D hard to call. CDR3 length equals 18 residues. Trimming removed 4 bases at V and 3 bases at J, with 22 bases between. Germline CDR1 SGHAT, CDR2 FQNNGV. The CDR3 sequence: CASSSYPRAYGSGNTIYF. CDR3 DNA sequence: TGTGCCAGCAGCTCATACCCTAGGGCCTACGGGAGTGGAAACACCATATATTTT.

The chain has TRBV6-1 and TRBJ2-7, with 7 bases identical to TRBD2. Germline CDR1 MNHNS, CDR2 SASEGT. The CDR3 has 14 residues. Germline trimming cut 5 bases from V and 3 bases from J; bases unmatched to any gene: 7. The CDR3 sequence is CASSLWRENYEQYF. CDR3 sequence (DNA): TGTGCCAGCAGTTTATGGCGGGAGAACTACGAGCAGTACTTC.

This clone occurred once. The V and J genes are TRBV29-1 and TRBJ1-2; 8 bases match TRBD1. The trim removed 6 bases at V and 7 bases at J, leaving 4 bases unmatched. Germline CDR1 reads SQVTM; CDR2 reads ANQGSEA. The CDR3 contains 11 residues. CDR3 residues: CSVVTGVGYTF. As DNA, the CDR3 is TGCAGCGTGGTGACAGGGGTTGGCTACACCTTC.

The V and J genes are TRBV2 and TRBJ2-7; 8 bases fit TRBD1. The CDR3 extends over 13 amino acids. In germline, CDR1 is SNHLY, CDR2 FYNNEI. V lost 6 bases, J lost 6 bases, and 7 bases stayed unmatched. The CDR3 DNA reads as TGTGCCAGCAGGGCAGGGACAGGCATCGAGCAGTACTTC. Its protein product is CASRAGTGIEQYF.

The V and J genes are TRBV6-5 and TRBJ2-2; TRBD1 agrees at 9 bases. V shed 6 bases, J shed 6 bases, and the junction held 8 bases outside the gene matches. CDR1 MNHEY and CDR2 SVGAGI come from the germline V gene. This CDR3 region has 15 residues. For the CDR3, the DNA is TGTGCCAGCAGCACCGGGACAGGGACCGCCGGGGAGCTGTTTTTT. Its protein is CASSTGTGTAGELFF.

This chain uses TRBV2 with TRBJ2-7; 7 nucleotides line up with TRBD1. Trimming at V came to 4 bases and at J to 2 bases, leaving 8 bases not matched to a gene. Germline V gene lookup returns CDR1 SNHLY and CDR2 FYNNEI. The CDR3 extends over 15 amino acids. The CDR3 region is CASSVLQDRTYEQYF. The CDR3 nucleotides are TGTGCCAGCAGTGTTCTTCAGGACAGGACCTACGAGCAGTACTTC.